This T cell receptor (beta chain) appears in the sequencing data of a study of blood T cell repertoires in COVID-19 (dated by TCRdb to 2018 to 2020). About the full investigation: The collaborator samples originated in the United States, Italy and Spain and spanned the acute and convalescent phases of COVID-19. The material from the prospective study consisted of cDNA or gDNA derived from T cells, B-cell-depleted T cells, or PBMCs. Deeply sampled blood TCRbeta repertoires from subjects exposed to, actively infected with, or recovered from COVID-19 were included in the dataset. The repertoires were made available in a free public database intended to serve as a resource for research on the immune response to SARS-CoV-2. Samples were obtained from the ongoing ImmuneRACE study (first 160 participants) and from some 1,200 subjects provided by 6 global collaborators. A de-identified subject ID, COVID-19 status, age in years and sex were almost always included in the sample metadata. HLA class I and class II types, where available, came from metadata supplied by the sample provider rather than from assay-based typing. Study-wide findings and limitations: The quantity of clinical and demographic metadata differed by source and by participant and was supplied without curation.

This clone was counted only a few times. Its antigen specificity is not known. Base qualities are not recorded, but no much larger clone differs from it by a single base. TCRbeta CDR3 regions were amplified from genomic DNA using the immunoSEQ Assay, a bias-controlled multiplex PCR. Under the source paper's analysis protocol: Nucleated cell counts per sample were estimated from amplification of reference gene primers within the assay. To quantify the absolute abundance of each unique TCRbeta CDR3 rearrangement, sequence reads were collapsed and filtered. For each sample, productive Simpson clonality was calculated by taking the square root of Simpson's diversity index across productive rearrangements. Sourced from immuneACCESS, this table was stored by TCRdb with only in-frame sequences that have V and J called. A share of the clones is absent; for the studies checked, an unresolved V gene accounts for under half, and the remainder has no known explanation. V and J calls plus clone size are reproduced from that table; the DNA served to infer D and trimming. The sample table shows about 50,000 clones, and around nine tenths are seen once. The top ten hold roughly 13% of the sample.

V was cut back by 0 bases and J by 4 bases, leaving a gap of 14 bases between them. The CDR3 contains 16 residues, cysteine and phenylalanine counted. Left in the record is the CDR3 DNA by itself, 48 bases read in frame from the first base. The germline V gene specifies ENHRY as CDR1 and SYGVKD as CDR2. Collaborating institutions collected whole blood in K2EDTA tubes following their own protocols. For TCRbeta analysis, collaborator samples were shipped as frozen whole blood, as isolated PBMCs, or as DNA extracted from either sample type. The receptor's source is a human donor with active COVID-19. The donor label of this sample is uncertain. Sequencing used peripheral blood. The V and J genes are TRBV10-3 and TRBJ2-3; too little of a D gene remains to name it. CDR3 reads: CAISESTDFKADTQYF. Read as DNA, the sequence is TGTGCCATCAGTGAGTCTACTGATTTCAAAGCAGATACGCAGTATTTT.